The rows below give T cell receptor beta chains drawn from one sample of a study of blood T cells in healthy people across ages. From the 5' RACE reads, TCRdb called clonotypes with MiXCR, one entry per CDR3 protein. The sample lists just over 1 million distinct CDR3 sequences, over 35% occurring once. Material for sequencing was blood. These receptor sequences come from a woman aged 60-70 years in good health. CDR3s leave out the opening cysteine and the closing phenylalanine or tryptophan.

>TRBV12-3/TRBV12-4|NA
ASSVVQDYEQY
>TRBV2|TRBJ2-3
ASRPGRVGTDTQY
>TRBV28|TRBJ1-2
ASSTFYGYT
>TRBV6-5|TRBJ2-5
ASSYRTGETQY
>TRBV13|TRBJ2-1
ASSLKRGGALMGSYNEQF
>TRBV12-3/TRBV12-4|TRBJ2-3
ANSLISSGTDTQY
>TRBV9|NA
ASSVEPTYEQY
>TRBV28|TRBJ1-6
ASSLYQGMNNSPLH
>TRBV18|TRBJ2-1
ASSPIAGGPSRQF
>TRBV5-1|TRBJ1-4
ASSGSPGRGGEKLF
>TRBV20-1|TRBJ2-7
SASGSDYEQY
>TRBV27|TRBJ2-7
ASSLSPGSSYEQY
>TRBV30|TRBJ2-3
AWSGGRTTITDTQY
>TRBV14|TRBJ1-6
ASSQGHRRVLPLH
>TRBV5-6|TRBJ2-1
ASTLGGSYNEQF
>TRBV2|TRBJ2-3
ASSGGGLAGPLGTQY
>TRBV4-1|TRBJ2-7
ASSQEPGLGEQY
>TRBV18|TRBJ1-1
ASSPRPGPDTEAF
>TRBV6-2/TRBV6-3|TRBJ2-2
ASSRTSGRAGELF
>TRBV12-5|TRBJ2-3
ASGLVRQHTDTQY
>TRBV10-3|TRBJ2-1
AISVGTSGVANEQF
>TRBV5-1|TRBJ2-3
ASSVGLAWSTDTQY
>TRBV20-1|TRBJ2-3
SARGLTIWGTDTQY
>TRBV28|TRBJ1-1
ASNLKKGQGNTEAF
>TRBV27|TRBJ1-5
ASSFRGTDQPQH
>TRBV7-9|TRBJ2-1
ASTLWGGSYNEQF
>TRBV29-1|NA
SVKGMGEQY
>TRBV27|TRBJ2-1
ASSLDSRLAGGNEQF
>TRBV9|TRBJ1-2
ASSEVNYGYT
>TRBV29-1|TRBJ2-1
SAGLSSYNEQF
>TRBV15|TRBJ2-5
ATSRSLTGEETQY
>TRBV21-1|TRBJ1-5
ASSSQTGENSQPQH
>TRBV11-1|TRBJ2-3
ASRLTALLVDTQY
>TRBV30|TRBJ1-5
AWSVGGYQPQH
>TRBV27|TRBJ2-3
ASSSRLAYTDTQY
>TRBV20-1|TRBJ2-7
SARRGNEQY
>TRBV9|TRBJ2-1
ASNQGAYYNEQF
>TRBV20-1|NA
SAGGEQY
>TRBV28|TRBJ1-2
ASSPLGGGYT
>TRBV5-1|TRBJ2-1
ASQVMGRSSYNEQF
>TRBV7-2|TRBJ1-2
ASSLPRTNYGYT
>TRBV9|TRBJ2-1
ASSVGLGDEQF
>TRBV2|TRBJ2-4
ASSEQARMDIQY
>TRBV2|TRBJ1-1
ASIGKDSLNTEAF
>TRBV27|TRBJ2-7
ASSFGGQGEQY
>TRBV30|NA
AWGGPSNEQY
>TRBV20-1|TRBJ2-5
SATGVETQY